These 27 T cell receptor beta chains came from one sample sequenced in a study of read filtering for tumor transcriptome and immune sequencing. The library was built from roughly 400 ng RNA with molecular barcoded adaptors for alpha/delta and beta/gamma chains. TCRdb re-called the reads with MiXCR, one entry per CDR3 protein. This sample has 37,000 or so distinct CDR3 sequences; 12% to 15% occur once, and the top ten carry around 37%. Sample: a population of CD138-negative cells sorted from bone marrow. The source of these receptors is a donor at least 40 years old with multiple myeloma.

Concerning this clonotype: The junction shows a germline mismatch at one end, possibly a read error. The chain links TRBV20-1 to TRBJ2-3; 13 bases fit TRBD2. Germline V lookup: CDR1 DFQATT, CDR2 SNEGSKA (reference sequence). CDR3 length: 15 residues. CDR3: CSASGLAGVEDMQYF. The CDR3 region has the DNA TGCAGTGCTTCCGGACTAGCGGGAGTAGAAGATATGCAGTATTTT.

The sample holds many counts of this clonotype. It may be a read error: a sequence one base away is much more abundant. The chain has TRBV10-3 and TRBJ2-1; D is unresolved. V was cut by 7 bases and J by 7 bases, with 11 bases left in between. The CDR3 is 12 residues long. In germline, CDR1 is ENHRY, CDR2 SYGVKD. This chain's CDR3 is CAIMAQRNEQFF. The CDR3 nucleotides read TGTGCCATCATGGCACAGAGGAATGAGCAGTTCTTC.

In the case of this clonotype: Just one base apart from a much larger clone, this may be a read error. V usage is TRBV6-5 and J usage is TRBJ1-1, with 9 bases fitting TRBD1. Germline CDR1 reads MNHEY; CDR2 reads SVGAGI. CDR3 size: 14 residues. The CDR3 region has the DNA TGTGCCAGCACCCGGACAGGGGCGAACACTGGAGCTTTCTTT. Protein product: CASTRTGANTGAFF.

This clonotype showed up many times. This chain uses TRBV29-1 with TRBJ2-7; 9 nucleotides agree with TRBD1. CDR3 size: 13 residues. The germline CDR1 and CDR2 sequences are SQVTM and ANQGSEA. V lost 6 bases and J lost 5; bases outside the gene matches: 8. The CDR3 sequence: CSVQQGAGNEQYF. CDR3 nucleotide sequence: TGCAGCGTCCAACAGGGGGCGGGAAACGAGCAGTACTTC.

There are many counts of this clonotype. The chain employs TRBV27 and TRBJ1-5; 9 bases are a match to TRBD1. The CDR3 runs to 16 residues. The ends lost 5 bases at V and 2 bases at J; junction bases unmatched: 7. Germline V lookup: CDR1 MNHEY, CDR2 SMNVEV (reference sequence). The CDR3 here is CASSPRTGVGNQPQHF. As DNA, the CDR3 is TGTGCCAGCAGTCCGAGGACAGGGGTCGGCAATCAGCCCCAGCATTTT.

This clonotype was picked up many times. The chain joins TRBV20-1 to TRBJ2-1; perhaps TRBD2 as D (6 bases). CDR1 is DFQATT and CDR2 is SNEGSKA in the germline V gene (reference sequence). Trimming removed 6 bases from V and 0 bases from J, with 18 bases in between. CDR3 length equals 16 residues. The CDR3 here is CSAESGAPLSYNEQFF. CDR3 bases: TGCAGTGCAGAGTCGGGAGCCCCCCTCTCCTACAATGAGCAGTTCTTC.

This clonotype has ten or more counts. V usage is TRBV6-1 and J usage is TRBJ2-5, with D possibly being TRBD2 (5 bases). This CDR3 spans 16 amino acids. V gave up 7 bases and J gave up 4 bases, with 22 bases separating them. Germline CDR1 MNHNS, CDR2 SASEGT. CDR3 amino acids: CASNLAPSSLGETQYF. In nucleotides, the CDR3 is TGTGCCAGCAATTTGGCGCCTAGCAGCCTGGGAGAGACCCAGTACTTC.

In regard to this clonotype: The CDR3 carries no conserved terminal phenylalanine or tryptophan, so it likely arises from a read error. The chain employs TRBV20-1 and TRBJ2-7, with a tentative D call TRBD2 (5 bases). The CDR3 is 13 amino acids. V was trimmed by 2 bases and J by 4 bases, leaving 12 bases between them. Germline values: CDR1 DFQATT, CDR2 SNEGSKA (reference sequence). The CDR3 is CSARNHRGYEQYL. The CDR3 DNA follows: TGCAGTGCTAGAAATCATCGGGGTTACGAGCAGTACCTC.

This clonotype was counted ten times or more. The rearrangement links TRBV20-1 to TRBJ2-3; D gene unclear. Trimming stripped 0 bases from V and 3 bases from J, with 10 bases between. Germline CDR1 reads DFQATT; CDR2 reads SNEGSKA (reference sequence). The CDR3 spans 14 residues. CDR3 region: CSARDHLQTDTQYF. The DNA of the CDR3 is TGCAGTGCTAGAGACCACCTTCAAACAGATACGCAGTATTTT.

This clonotype was observed many times. The chain joins TRBV19 to TRBJ2-7; 9 positions agree with TRBD1. The CDR3 spans 14 residues. The V and J ends lost 4 bases and 6 bases, in that order; junction bases with no gene match: 7. The germline gives CDR1 LNHDA, CDR2 SQIVND (reference sequence). The CDR3 DNA is TGTGCCAGTAGTACCGGACAGGGGAGGATCGAGCAGTACTTC. Translated: CASSTGQGRIEQYF. Using reference TRBV19 and TRBJ2-7 for the parts outside the CDR3, the full variable domain is DGGITQSPKYLFRKEGQNVTLSCEQNLNHDAMYWYRQDPGQGLRLIYYSQIVNDFQKGDIAEGYSVSREKKESFPLTVTSAQKNPTAFYLCASSTGQGRIEQYFGPGTRLTVT.

This clonotype has at least ten counts. V usage is TRBV19 and J usage is TRBJ2-1, with D perhaps TRBD1 or TRBD2 (5 bases each). V shed 3 bases and J shed 6 bases, with 15 bases lying between them. Per germline, CDR1 LNHDA and CDR2 SQIVND (reference sequence). The CDR3 is made up of 15 amino acids. In DNA, the CDR3 is TGTGCCAGTAGTATGGGGACCTTTATGGGCAATGAGCAGTTCTTC. This codes for CASSMGTFMGNEQFF.

The V gene is TRBV6-1, the J gene TRBJ2-7; 9 bases fit TRBD2. V was pared by 4 bases and J by 4 bases, with 5 bases of the junction left unmatched. The CDR3 spans 14 residues. Per germline, CDR1 MNHNS and CDR2 SASEGT. Here the CDR3 reads CASSGLAGKYEQYF. CDR3 nucleotides: TGTGCCAGCAGTGGGCTAGCGGGAAAGTACGAGCAGTACTTC.

This clonotype showed up many times. The J gene is TRBJ1-1, the V gene TRBV5-1, with TRBD1 matching over 9 bases. The CDR3 spans 18 residues. With V trimmed by 4 bases and J by 1 base, 14 bases remained unmatched. Germline V gene lookup returns CDR1 SGHRS and CDR2 YFSETQ. Here the CDR3 reads CASSTEGTGLTGNTEAFF. Here the CDR3 DNA reads TGCGCCAGCAGCACGGAGGGGACAGGGCTAACGGGGAACACTGAAGCTTTCTTT.

This clonotype was seen repeatedly, ten times or more. V gene TRBV6-2 or TRBV6-3 combines with J gene TRBJ2-1; 8 bases are a match to TRBD1. Germline V gene sequence: CDR1 MNHEY, CDR2 SVGEGT. J was trimmed by 5 bases and V by 6 bases; bases with no gene match: 9. This CDR3 is built from 15 residues. The CDR3: CASSLTGGENNEQFF. The CDR3 DNA follows: TGTGCCAGCAGCCTTACAGGGGGTGAGAACAATGAGCAGTTCTTC.

The V gene is TRBV3-1, the J gene TRBJ1-5, with TRBD1 matching 7 bases. In germline, CDR1 is LGHDT, CDR2 YNNKEL (reference sequence). The CDR3 sequence is 13 residues long. V shed 5 bases, J shed 7 bases, and the junction held 5 bases outside the gene matches. The CDR3 sequence is CASSMDRTQPQHF. The DNA of the CDR3 is TGTGCCAGCAGCATGGACAGGACCCAGCCCCAGCATTTT.

This clonotype was detected many times. J is TRBJ2-1 and V is TRBV5-4, with 13 bases that match TRBD2. There are 16 residues in the CDR3. Per the germline V gene, CDR1 is SGHNT and CDR2 is YYREEE (reference sequence). V trimming: 5 bases; J trimming: 3 bases; junction bases outside the gene matches: 5. The CDR3 sequence is CASSTGTSGNYNEQFF. Here the CDR3 DNA reads TGTGCCAGCAGTACCGGGACTAGCGGGAACTACAATGAGCAGTTCTTC.

This clonotype was recorded many times. The chain recombines TRBV7-8 with TRBJ2-1; D may be TRBD2 (7 bases). The ends were cut back, 1 base at V and 9 bases at J, with 10 bases in the middle. CDR1 SGHVS and CDR2 FQNEAQ come from the germline V gene. This CDR3 has 13 residues. The CDR3 nucleotides read TGTGCCAGCAGCTTAGGGGGGGGGCGTGAGCAGTTCTTC. Amino acid sequence: CASSLGGGREQFF.

This clonotype was found many times. The junction and the germline gene differ at one end; a read error may be behind it. V gene TRBV7-6 combines with J gene TRBJ2-1; perhaps D is TRBD1 or TRBD2 (5 bases each). The CDR3 covers 16 residues. Germline V gene lookup returns CDR1 SGHVS and CDR2 FNYEAQ. CDR3 DNA sequence: TGTGCCAGCAGCCTAGCAGAAACTAGGGGCGTAAATGAGCAGTTCTTC. Translating gives CASSLAETRGVNEQFF.

Remarks on this clonotype: Germline is not matched at one junction end, which may reflect a read error. J is TRBJ2-3 and V is TRBV29-1; possibly TRBD2 for D (6 bases). The CDR3 contains 12 residues. Germline assignment: CDR1 SQVTM and CDR2 ANQGSEA. DNA of the CDR3: TGCAGCGTTGAACAGGGAGGAGATACGCGGTATTTT. Its translation: CSVEQGGDTRYF.

On this clonotype itself: At one end the junction does not follow the germline gene, possibly because of a read error. The chain has TRBV7-7 and TRBJ1-1; TRBD1 matches at 7 bases. CDR1 and CDR2 from the germline V gene are SSHAT and FNYEAQ (reference sequence). The CDR3 extends over 13 amino acids. The CDR3 protein is CASSLDRDTEAFF. The CDR3 DNA is TGTGCTAGCAGCTTAGACAGGGACACTGAAGCTTTCTTT. Supplemented by reference TRBV7-7 and TRBJ1-1, the full variable domain reads GAGVSQSPRYKVTKRGQDVTLRCDPISSHATLYWYQQALGQGPEFLTYFNYEAQPDKSGLPSDRFSAERPEGSISTLTIQRTEQRDSAMYRCASSLDRDTEAFFGQGTRLTVV.

Only a few counts were recorded for this clonotype. An end of the junction does not agree with germline; a read error may underlie this. This rearrangement joins TRBV5-1 to TRBJ1-3, with D unresolved. The CDR3 contains 11 residues. In germline, CDR1 is SGHRS, CDR2 YFSETQ. The CDR3: CASSYGNAIYF. The CDR3 nucleotides read TGCGCCAGCTCGTACGGAAACGCCATATATTTT. The full variable domain, with the rest looked up from reference TRBV5-1 and TRBJ1-3, is KAGVTQTPRYLIKTRGQQVTLSCSPISGHRSVSWYQQTPGQGLQFLFEYFSETQRNKGNFPGRFSGRQFSNSRSEMNVSTLELGDSALYLCASSYGNAIYFGEGSWLTVV.

Regarding this clonotype: A read error may be the cause here, since a much bigger clone is one base away. The chain combines TRBV6-2 or TRBV6-3 with TRBJ2-5; 7 nucleotides agree with TRBD2. Germline V lookup: CDR1 MNHEY, CDR2 SVGEGT. V lost 8 bases and J lost 9; bases outside the gene matches: 6. CDR3 size: 11 residues. CDR3 protein: CASGRGEAQYF. CDR3 nucleotide sequence: TGTGCCAGCGGGAGGGGTGAGGCCCAGTACTTC.

The sample holds many counts of this clonotype. The rearrangement uses TRBV28 and TRBJ1-5; tentatively, D is TRBD1 (6 bases). Trimming removed 2 bases from V and 7 bases from J, with 12 bases in between. This CDR3 spans 14 amino acids. From germline, CDR1 is MDHEN and CDR2 SYDVKM. CDR3 nucleotide sequence: TGTGCCAGCAGTTTAATGGGGGCATCACAGCCCCAGCATTTT. It is translated as CASSLMGASQPQHF.

This clonotype appeared many times. V and J are TRBV29-1 and TRBJ2-5; D is possibly TRBD2 (6 bases). Per the germline V gene, CDR1 is SQVTM and CDR2 is ANQGSEA. The CDR3 is made up of 14 amino acids. Trimming shortened V by 2 bases and J by 2 bases, and 12 bases separated the two germline ends. DNA for the CDR3: TGCAGCGTTGAATGGTGGGACTTTCAAGAGACCCAGTACTTC. Translation: CSVEWWDFQETQYF.

This clonotype showed up just a few times. The CDR3 does not end in the conserved phenylalanine or tryptophan, so this is likely a read error. CDR3 DNA: TGTGCCAGCAGCCCCGCTAGATCCAGCAATGAGCAGTTCTCC. It encodes CASSPARSSNEQFS. The gene calls are TRBV27 and TRBJ2-1; D uncertain. The CDR3 has 14 residues. V gave up 6 bases and J gave up 6 bases, with 15 bases separating them. Per the germline V gene, CDR1 is MNHEY and CDR2 is SMNVEV (reference sequence).

This clonotype was detected only a few times. The rearrangement uses TRBV6-5 and TRBJ2-2; D call uncertain. With 0 bases removed from V and 5 bases from J, the gap between germline ends came to 7 bases. The germline V gene has CDR1 MNHEY and CDR2 SVGAGI. CDR3 size: 14 residues. The CDR3 sequence: CASSYSRWTGELFF. The CDR3 DNA reads as TGTGCCAGCAGTTACTCGAGGTGGACCGGGGAGCTGTTTTTT.

This clonotype was seen a handful of times. The genes are TRBV24-1 and TRBJ2-1; D might be TRBD1 or TRBD2, each matching 5 bases. The germline V gene has CDR1 KGHDR and CDR2 SFDVKD. V was shortened by 3 bases and J by 3 bases, with 14 bases between the two germline ends. The CDR3 is made up of 16 amino acids. The DNA of the CDR3 is TGTGCCACCAGTGATAGGACCGGGACCAACTACAATGAGCAGTTCTTC. This sequence encodes CATSDRTGTNYNEQFF.